Below, 5 T cell receptor beta chains from the same sample are listed, as sequenced in a study of control samples from healthy donors and cancer patients. Sequencing used immunoSEQ multiplex PCR; TCRdb keeps in-frame clones, though not all of them. The table shows roughly 120,000 clones, with roughly 88% occurring only once. The sequencing input was blood. These receptors originate from a man aged 40-49 years in good health.

V usage is TRBV2 and J usage is TRBJ1-4, with 11 nucleotides matching TRBD1. CDR1 is SNHLY and CDR2 is FYNNEI in the germline V gene. This CDR3 comprises 13 residues. The J segment lost 7 bases and the V segment lost 6 bases, leaving 1 base of the junction unmatched. The CDR3 loop is CASRGTGGEKLFF. The CDR3 region has the DNA TGTGCCAGCAGGGGGACAGGGGGTGAAAAACTGTTTTTT. Together with reference TRBV2 and TRBJ1-4, the CDR3 gives the full variable domain: EPEVTQTPSHQVTQMGQEVILRCVPISNHLYFYWYRQILGQKVEFLVSFYNNEISEKSEIFDDQFSVERPDGSNFTLKIRSTKLEDSAMYFCASRGTGGEKLFFGSGTQLSVL.

The rearrangement joins TRBV27 to TRBJ1-5, with D possibly TRBD1 on 5 matching bases. Between the trimmed V and J ends, which lost 5 bases and 0 bases, there was a span of 11 bases. CDR3 length: 15 amino acids. The V gene's germline CDR1 is MNHEY and CDR2 SMNVEV (reference sequence). CDR3 residues: CASSPTGNSNQPQHF. CDR3 DNA: TGTGCCAGCAGTCCCACAGGAAATAGCAATCAGCCCCAGCATTTT.

The sample holds a few counts of this clone. The chain uses TRBV4-2 and TRBJ2-6, with 8 nucleotides matching TRBD2. Germline CDR1 reads LGHNA; CDR2 reads YNFKEQ. J was trimmed by 0 bases and V by 1 base; bases with no gene match: 8. This CDR3 region has 19 residues. The CDR3 nucleotides read TGTGCCAGCAGCCAAGGTGGTACTAGCGGTATCTCTGGGGCCAACGTCCTGACTTTC. It specifies CASSQGGTSGISGANVLTF.

The chain uses TRBV24-1 and TRBJ2-7; a weak D match, TRBD1 (5 bases). Trimming shortened V by 12 bases and J by 4 bases, and 18 bases separated the two germline ends. CDR1 is KGHDR, CDR2 SFDVKD, per germline. The CDR3 covers 13 residues. The CDR3 sequence is CAPLCRVNYEQYF. CDR3 coding DNA: TGTGCCCCTTTGTGCAGGGTGAATTACGAGCAGTACTTC.

J is TRBJ2-2 and V is TRBV4-3; D is perhaps TRBD1 or TRBD2 (6 bases each). CDR1 and CDR2 (germline): LGHNA, YSLEER. Trimming removed 2 bases at V and 7 bases at J, with 17 bases between. CDR3 size: 16 residues. CDR3 amino acids: CASSQLWGATVGELFF. CDR3 DNA sequence: TGCGCCAGCAGCCAACTATGGGGGGCGACGGTCGGGGAGCTGTTTTTT.